The rows below give T cell receptor beta chains drawn from one sample of a study of metastatic and nonmetastatic thyroid tumors. TCRdb reassembled clones from the PCR reads with MiXCR. Altogether 25,000 to 35,000 clones are present, around 25% being singletons, with the ten largest covering about 8.9%. Sequenced sample: blood. The source is a female donor with papillary thyroid cancer or a benign thyroid nodule (not recorded which). Some clones in this sample may be carry-over from other donors' samples. The CDR3 runs from the conserved cysteine through the conserved F or W. A D gene is named only where the DNA matches it firmly. Not every row has a clone size; where given, it reads once, few, many or a size class.

.,TRBV11-2,TRBJ2-3,.,CASSLDGWGASTDTQYF,TGTGCCAGCAGCTTAGATGGTTGGGGCGCCAGCACAGATACGCAGTATTTT
.,TRBV4-2,TRBJ1-6,.,CASSQGVREDSPLDF,TGTGCCAGCAGCCAAGGAGTACGGGAGGATTCACCTCTCGACTTT
.,TRBV4-2,TRBJ2-3,TRBD2,CASIQGVAGVTDTQYF,TGTGCCAGCATCCAAGGAGTAGCGGGGGTCACAGATACGCAGTATTTT
many,TRBV20-1,TRBJ2-2,.,CSVTELGRELFF,TGCAGCGTAACCGAGTTGGGCAGGGAGCTGTTTTTT
many,TRBV5-1,TRBJ1-1,TRBD1,CASSYTNWDSLEAFF,TGCGCCAGCAGCTATACAAACTGGGACAGTCTAGAAGCTTTCTTT
medium-sized,TRBV28,TRBJ2-7,.,CASSFWGTPYEQYF,TGTGCCAGCAGTTTTTGGGGGACTCCCTACGAGCAGTACTTC
once,TRBV5-1,TRBJ2-3,TRBD2,CASSLGGTSGLTDTQYF,TGCGCCAGCAGCCTGGGGGGGACTAGCGGGCTCACAGATACGCAGTATTTT
many,TRBV10-3,TRBJ2-1,TRBD2,CAISDPRTSAIEQFF,TGTGCCATCAGTGATCCAAGGACTAGCGCTATTGAGCAGTTCTTC
.,TRBV20-1,TRBJ2-7,.,CSARDPGGHYEQYF,TGCAGTGCTAGAGATCCGGGGGGACACTACGAGCAGTACTTC
.,TRBV12-3/TRBV12-4,TRBJ1-2,TRBD1,CASSPGQGGGYTF,TGTGCCAGCAGTCCCGGACAGGGTGGTGGCTACACCTTC
many,TRBV6-1,TRBJ1-1,.,CASRGATGENTEAFF,TGTGCCAGCAGGGGGGCCACAGGCGAGAACACTGAAGCTTTCTTT
many,TRBV11-1,TRBJ1-1,.,CASSFTSPGLEWTEAFF,TGTGCCAGCAGCTTCACCAGCCCAGGGTTGGAATGGACTGAAGCTTTCTTT
medium-sized,TRBV6-1,TRBJ2-2,.,CASKNLSTGELFF,TGTGCCAGCAAAAATTTATCCACCGGGGAGCTGTTTTTT
.,TRBV7-2,TRBJ1-1,.,CASSFMGTKNTEAFF,TGTGCCAGCAGCTTTATGGGAACAAAGAACACTGAAGCTTTCTTT
many,TRBV7-9,TRBJ2-7,.,CASSLRGTNSYEQYF,TGTGCCAGCAGCTTAAGAGGGACAAACTCCTACGAGCAGTACTTC
.,TRBV5-1,TRBJ2-1,.,CASSPCRPPISYNDQFF,TGCGCCAGCAGCCCTTGTAGACCCCCTATCTCCTACAATGATCAGTTCTTC
many,TRBV9,TRBJ2-1,.,CASSQRGGGYEGNEQFF,TGTGCCAGTAGCCAAAGGGGGGGAGGATATGAGGGGAATGAGCAGTTCTTC
medium-sized,TRBV7-2,TRBJ2-7,.,CASSLDYEQYF,TGTGCCAGCAGCTTGGACTACGAGCAGTACTTC
few,TRBV7-2,TRBJ2-7,TRBD2,CASSLWGGSSYEQYF,TGTGCCAGCAGCTTATGGGGCGGGAGCTCCTACGAGCAGTACTTC
.,TRBV5-1,TRBJ2-7,TRBD2,CASSSSGSYEQYF,TGCGCCAGCAGCTCTAGCGGGAGCTACGAGCAGTACTTC
many,TRBV4-1,TRBJ1-2,TRBD1,CASSQAPGQVSGYTF,TGCGCCAGCAGCCAAGCGCCGGGACAGGTTTCTGGCTACACCTTC
.,TRBV12-5,TRBJ2-1,.,CASGFGNLPGNEQVF,TGTGCTAGTGGATTCGGAAACCTTCCCGGCAATGAGCAGGTCTTC
many,TRBV4-1,TRBJ1-2,.,CASSQPFFGRNYGYTF,TGCGCCAGCAGCCAGCCCTTCTTTGGACGGAACTATGGCTACACCTTC
many,TRBV24-1,TRBJ2-1,TRBD1,CATSEPGQGSNEQFF,TGTGCCACCAGTGAGCCGGGACAGGGGAGCAATGAGCAGTTCTTC
many,TRBV28,TRBJ2-6,.,CASSFGLSSGANVLTF,TGTGCCAGCAGTTTCGGTCTTAGCTCTGGGGCCAACGTCCTGACTTTC
.,TRBV6-1,TRBJ2-7,.,CASSEAAPYEQYF,TGTGCCAGCAGTGAAGCGGCACCCTACGAGCAGTACTTC
.,TRBV30,TRBJ2-3,.,CAWRESDWGTQYF,TGTGCCTGGAGGGAATCGGACTGGGGAACGCAGTATTTT
.,TRBV12-5,TRBJ1-3,TRBD1,CASGPGTGPGNTIYF,TGTGCTAGTGGACCTGGGACAGGTCCAGGAAACACCATATATTTT
many,TRBV20-1,TRBJ2-3,.,CSARGDPTDTQYF,TGCAGTGCTAGAGGGGACCCCACAGATACGCAGTATTTT
few,TRBV6-1,TRBJ2-3,TRBD2,CASSEFGGADTQYF,TGTGCCAGCAGTGAATTTGGGGGGGCAGATACGCAGTATTTT
many,TRBV2,TRBJ2-5,TRBD2,CASAGGQETQYF,TGTGCCAGCGCGGGAGGTCAAGAGACCCAGTACTTC
few,TRBV5-1,TRBJ2-1,.,CASSLGTSNEQFF,TGCGCCAGCAGCTTGGGGACTTCTAATGAGCAGTTCTTC
many,TRBV2,TRBJ2-1,TRBD1,CASSGTGTGAYEQFF,TGTGCCAGCAGTGGAACCGGGACAGGGGCTTATGAGCAGTTCTTC
.,TRBV28,TRBJ2-1,.,CASILISTGADNEQFF,TGTGCCAGCATTTTAATATCTACGGGAGCTGACAATGAGCAGTTCTTC
many,TRBV20-1,TRBJ2-1,TRBD2,CSARSRSGTSVFYNEQFF,TGCAGTGCTAGAAGTCGTTCGGGGACTAGCGTGTTTTACAATGAGCAGTTCTTC
many,TRBV29-1,TRBJ2-5,TRBD1,CSVEGDRGRETQYF,TGCAGCGTTGAGGGGGACAGGGGAAGGGAGACCCAGTACTTC
many,TRBV7-9,TRBJ1-1,.,CASSLEAGYTEAFF,TGTGCCAGCAGCTTAGAGGCCGGGTACACTGAAGCTTTCTTT
many,TRBV27,TRBJ2-1,.,CASSLEAGHEQFF,TGTGCCAGCAGTTTAGAGGCCGGACACGAGCAGTTCTTC
many,TRBV5-8,TRBJ2-3,.,CASSTGTGTDTQYF,TGTGCCAGCAGCACGGGGACGGGCACAGATACGCAGTATTTT
many,TRBV16,TRBJ1-5,.,CASSPHGGGQPQHF,TGTGCCAGCAGCCCCCACGGGGGCGGTCAGCCCCAGCATTTT
many,TRBV20-1,TRBJ2-1,.,CSARDGGLPYNEQFF,TGCAGTGCTAGAGATGGGGGACTGCCCTACAATGAGCAGTTCTTC
many,TRBV14,TRBJ1-2,TRBD1,CASSPHQDRGKRTF,TGTGCCAGCAGCCCCCATCAAGACAGGGGTAAACGCACCTTC
.,TRBV6-1,TRBJ2-7,.,CASSQEGESYEQYF,TGTGCCAGCAGCCAAGAAGGGGAGAGCTACGAGCAGTACTTC
many,TRBV3-1,TRBJ2-3,.,CASSHGPGATDTQYF,TGTGCCAGCAGCCACGGACCGGGAGCGACAGATACGCAGTATTTT
many,TRBV15,TRBJ2-5,TRBD1,CATSSQGARETQYF,TGTGCCACCAGCAGTCAGGGGGCTCGAGAGACCCAGTACTTC
.,TRBV6-1,TRBJ2-2,.,CASSGTVGELFF,TGTGCCAGCAGTGGGACTGTGGGGGAGCTGTTTTTT
.,TRBV19,TRBJ2-1,.,CASSLEGMAYNEQFF,TGTGCCAGTAGTTTGGAGGGTATGGCCTACAATGAGCAGTTCTTC
.,TRBV5-1,TRBJ1-2,TRBD1,CASSSLTGGDGYTF,TGCGCCAGCAGCTCGCTGACAGGGGGGGATGGCTACACCTTC
medium-sized,TRBV6-1,TRBJ1-6,.,CASSLEGGSSYNSPLHF,TGTGCCAGCAGTCTAGAGGGAGGAAGCTCCTATAATTCACCCCTCCACTTT
many,TRBV5-4,TRBJ1-4,.,CASSLEVQGEKLFF,TGTGCCAGCAGCTTGGAGGTGCAGGGAGAAAAACTGTTTTTT
many,TRBV12-3/TRBV12-4,TRBJ1-6,.,CASQRHSNSPLHF,TGTGCCAGTCAACGGCACTCTAATTCACCCCTCCACTTT
many,TRBV3-1,TRBJ1-2,.,CASSQGLGDGYTF,TGTGCCAGCAGCCAAGGATTAGGGGATGGCTACACCTTC
many,TRBV6-1,TRBJ1-1,.,CASKVPEATEAFF,TGTGCCAGCAAAGTCCCGGAGGCCACTGAAGCTTTCTTT